A selection of T cell receptor beta chains follows, all from one sample in a study of response to subunit inactivated influenza vaccine. TCRdb called the RT-PCR reads again in MiXCR, with one record for every CDR3 protein. The data contain roughly 670,000 distinct CDR3 sequences, around 15% of them singletons. This sample comprised PBMCs from blood, obtained 14 to 15 days before vaccination. The receptors come from a man aged 45-65 years who received an inactivated influenza vaccine. The CDR3 runs from the conserved cysteine through the conserved F or W. A D gene is named only where the DNA matches it firmly. Where a row states a size, it is once, few, many or the class of an expanded clone; other rows omit it.

V: TRBV12-3/TRBV12-4; size: many; J: TRBJ2-5; D: TRBD2; DNA: TGTGCCAGCAGGGCTAGCGGGGGAGAGACCCAGTACTTC; CDR3: CASRASGGETQYF
V: TRBV20-1; size: many; J: TRBJ1-3; D: NA; DNA: TGCAGTGCTAGAGATCGGAACTCTGGAAACACCATATATTTT; CDR3: CSARDRNSGNTIYF
V: TRBV27; size: few; J: TRBJ2-4; D: NA; DNA: TGTGCCAGCAGTTTTGGGCCGGGAGTAAACATTCAGTACTTC; CDR3: CASSFGPGVNIQYF
V: TRBV29-1; size: many; J: TRBJ1-1; D: NA; DNA: TGCAGCGCTCCAGACAGGAGGGGGAACACTGAAGCTTTCTTT; CDR3: CSAPDRRGNTEAFF
V: TRBV19; size: NA; J: TRBJ2-1; D: TRBD1; DNA: TGTGCCAGTAGTATCCTAATGACAGGGGACGGTTCTGCGGAGCAGTTCTTC; CDR3: CASSILMTGDGSAEQFF
V: TRBV7-2; size: NA; J: TRBJ1-5; D: TRBD1; DNA: TGTGCCAGCAGCGCCGGGACAGGACACAATCAGCCCCAGCATTTT; CDR3: CASSAGTGHNQPQHF
V: TRBV10-3; size: many; J: TRBJ2-7; D: TRBD2; DNA: TGTGCCATCAGCCTCCGACTAGCGGGGACCTACGAGCAGTACTTC; CDR3: CAISLRLAGTYEQYF
V: TRBV15; size: few; J: TRBJ2-3; D: TRBD2; DNA: TGTGCCACCAGCAGAGTTAGCGGGAGTGCAGATACGCAGTATTTT; CDR3: CATSRVSGSADTQYF
V: TRBV25-1; size: few; J: TRBJ2-5; D: NA; DNA: TGTGCCAGCAGTGGGGAGTTCCAAGAGACCCAGTACTTC; CDR3: CASSGEFQETQYF
V: TRBV14; size: few; J: TRBJ2-7; D: TRBD2; DNA: TGTGCCAGCAGCCAGGACGGAGGAGGGACTAGCGGGAGATGGGAGCAGTACTTC; CDR3: CASSQDGGGTSGRWEQYF
V: TRBV14; size: many; J: TRBJ2-5; D: NA; DNA: TGTGCCAGCAGCCAATTTCCGTCCCAAGAGACCCAGTACTTC; CDR3: CASSQFPSQETQYF
V: TRBV28; size: few; J: TRBJ1-6; D: NA; DNA: TGTGCCAGCAGTTCTCCAGGGATCAATTCACCCCTCCACTTT; CDR3: CASSSPGINSPLHF
V: TRBV6-1; size: NA; J: TRBJ2-7; D: TRBD2; DNA: TGTGTCAGCAGACCGGGACTAGCGGGGATCTACGAGCAGTACTTC; CDR3: CVSRPGLAGIYEQYF
V: TRBV2; size: few; J: TRBJ1-5; D: NA; DNA: TGTGCCAGCAGCCTGGGCCTTGGAGGGGCCCAGCCCCAGCATTTT; CDR3: CASSLGLGGAQPQHF
V: TRBV7-2; size: few; J: TRBJ2-5; D: TRBD2; DNA: TGTGCCAGCAGCTTAGCTAGGGCTAGCGGGGTCCAAGAGACCCAGTACTTC; CDR3: CASSLARASGVQETQYF
V: TRBV28; size: few; J: TRBJ2-4; D: NA; DNA: TGTGCCAGCAGTTTAATGGGGGCGCGGAACATTCAGTACTTC; CDR3: CASSLMGARNIQYF
V: TRBV7-6; size: NA; J: TRBJ2-5; D: TRBD1; DNA: TGTGCCAGCAGCTTATTTACAGGGGACGAAGAGACCCAGTACTTC; CDR3: CASSLFTGDEETQYF
V: TRBV4-1; size: few; J: TRBJ1-1; D: TRBD1; DNA: TGCGCCAGCAGCCAATTCCCCCGGACAGGGGGAGGGACTGAAGCTTTCTTT; CDR3: CASSQFPRTGGGTEAFF
V: TRBV12-3/TRBV12-4; size: many; J: TRBJ2-1; D: TRBD2; DNA: TGTGCCAGCAGTTTGAGGGCGGGAGGGGAGCAGTTCTTC; CDR3: CASSLRAGGEQFF
V: TRBV9; size: NA; J: TRBJ2-7; D: NA; DNA: TGTGCCAGCAGCGAAATACCAGGGTCCTCCTACGAGCAGTACTTC; CDR3: CASSEIPGSSYEQYF
V: TRBV6-5; size: few; J: TRBJ2-5; D: NA; DNA: TGTGCCAGCAGTTACTCAGACACCCCGGGGGCTTGGGAGACCCAGTACTTC; CDR3: CASSYSDTPGAWETQYF
V: TRBV20-1; size: NA; J: TRBJ2-3; D: TRBD2; DNA: TGCAGTGCTACCAGGGGCGGGGGGGCCAAGGATACGCAGTATTTT; CDR3: CSATRGGGAKDTQYF
V: TRBV6-2/TRBV6-3; size: few; J: TRBJ2-4; D: NA; DNA: TGTGCCAGCGCTGACGTAGCCAAAAACATTCAGTACTTC; CDR3: CASADVAKNIQYF
V: TRBV12-3/TRBV12-4; size: NA; J: TRBJ2-1; D: TRBD2; DNA: TGTGCCAGCACTTTTAGCGGGGGCTCCTACAATGAGCAGTTCTTC; CDR3: CASTFSGGSYNEQFF
V: TRBV28; size: many; J: TRBJ2-7; D: NA; DNA: TGTGCCAGCAGTTACTCGACCTACGAGCAGTACTTC; CDR3: CASSYSTYEQYF